This T cell receptor beta chain was captured in a study of T-cell reconstitution after alpha-beta-depleted transplantation in children. Concerning this clonotype: The antigen remains undetermined.

General study findings and limits: Alpha-beta T cells present about two months after transplant were reported to originate from several hundred expanded graft clones. One year after transplant, T-cell counts and diversity came mostly from newly produced T cells. From surviving recipient T cells and thymic progenitors came the high day-60 TCRbeta diversity observed in some patients.

Preparation of the TCRbeta library involved a method that used unique molecular identifiers. TCRdb called the PCR reads again in MiXCR, with one record for every CDR3 protein. The sample yields about 830,000 distinct CDR3 sequences, approximately 15% seen once. Per the germline V gene, CDR1 is MNHEY and CDR2 is SMNVEV (reference sequence). The CDR3 is made up of 14 amino acids. Trimming pared 2 bases from V and 6 bases from J, leaving 13 bases between. The material sequenced was PBMCs, mostly from graft donor cells, taken 360 days after TCRalphabeta/CD19-depleted stem cell transplant. The receptor comes from a male patient aged 10-17 years who had a stem cell transplant for acute lymphoblastic leukemia, so the T cells may come from the graft donor. The chain combines TRBV27 with TRBJ1-2; possibly TRBD1 for D (6 bases). This chain's CDR3 is CASSLVMGGNGYTF. The CDR3 coding sequence is TGTGCCAGCAGTTTAGTGATGGGGGGCAATGGCTACACCTTC.